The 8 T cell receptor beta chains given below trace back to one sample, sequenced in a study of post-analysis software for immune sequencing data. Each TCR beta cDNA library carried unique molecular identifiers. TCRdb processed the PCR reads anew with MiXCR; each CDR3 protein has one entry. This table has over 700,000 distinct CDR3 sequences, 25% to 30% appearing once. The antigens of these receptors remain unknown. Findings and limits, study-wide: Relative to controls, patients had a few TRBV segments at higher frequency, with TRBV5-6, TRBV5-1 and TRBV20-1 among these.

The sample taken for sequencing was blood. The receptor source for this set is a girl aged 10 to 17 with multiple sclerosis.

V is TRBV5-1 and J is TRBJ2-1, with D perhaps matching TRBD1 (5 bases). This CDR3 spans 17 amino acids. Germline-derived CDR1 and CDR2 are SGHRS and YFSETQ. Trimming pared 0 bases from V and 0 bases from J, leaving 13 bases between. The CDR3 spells CASSLGWTLSSYNEQFF. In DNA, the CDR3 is TGCGCCAGCAGCTTGGGTTGGACACTGAGCTCCTACAATGAGCAGTTCTTC.

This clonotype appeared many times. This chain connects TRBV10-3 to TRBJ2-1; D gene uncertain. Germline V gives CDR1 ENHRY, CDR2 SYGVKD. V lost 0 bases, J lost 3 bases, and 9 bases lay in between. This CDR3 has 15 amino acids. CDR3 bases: TGTGCCATCAGTGAGTCAGGCGGAATCTACAATGAGCAGTTCTTC. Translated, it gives CAISESGGIYNEQFF.

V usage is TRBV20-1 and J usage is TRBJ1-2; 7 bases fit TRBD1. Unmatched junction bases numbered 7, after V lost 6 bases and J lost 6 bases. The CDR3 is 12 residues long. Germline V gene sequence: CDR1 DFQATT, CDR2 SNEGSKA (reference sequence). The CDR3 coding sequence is TGCAGTGCGCCGACAGGGACGGATGGCTACACCTTC. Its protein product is CSAPTGTDGYTF.

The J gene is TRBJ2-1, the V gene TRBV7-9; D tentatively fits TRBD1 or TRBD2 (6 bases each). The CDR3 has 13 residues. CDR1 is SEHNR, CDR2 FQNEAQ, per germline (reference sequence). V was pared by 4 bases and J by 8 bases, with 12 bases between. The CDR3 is CASSWNRDYEQFF. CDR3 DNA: TGTGCCAGCAGCTGGAACAGGGACTATGAGCAGTTCTTC. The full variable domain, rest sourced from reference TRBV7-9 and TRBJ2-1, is DTGVSQNPRHKITKRGQNVTFRCDPISEHNRLYWYRQTLGQGPEFLTYFQNEAQLEKSRLLSDRFSAERPKGSFSTLEIQRTEQGDSAMYLCASSWNRDYEQFFGPGTRLTVL.

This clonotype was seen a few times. CDR3 sequence: CASSLARWTGVLLQPQHF. The DNA of the CDR3 is TGTGCCAGCAGCTTGGCGCGCTGGACAGGGGTTTTGCTTCAGCCCCAGCATTTT. The chain carries TRBV5-6 and TRBJ1-5; 9 nucleotides align to TRBD1. Germline CDR1 and CDR2: SGHDT and YYEEEE. The length of the CDR3 is 18 residues. J was trimmed by 6 bases and V by 0 bases; bases with no gene match: 13. Based on the CDR3 plus reference TRBV5-6 and TRBJ1-5, the full variable domain is DAGVTQSPTHLIKTRGQQVTLRCSPKSGHDTVSWYQQALGQGPQFIFQYYEEEERQRGNFPDRFSGHQFPNYSSELNVNALLLGDSALYLCASSLARWTGVLLQPQHFGDGTRLSIL.

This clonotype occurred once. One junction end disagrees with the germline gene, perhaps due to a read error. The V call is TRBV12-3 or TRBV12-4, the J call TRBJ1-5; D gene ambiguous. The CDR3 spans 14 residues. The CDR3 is CSSSSKGPHQPQHF. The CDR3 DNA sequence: TGTTCCAGCAGTTCAAAAGGACCGCATCAGCCCCAGCATTTT.

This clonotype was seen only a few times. The CDR3 reads CSARDVSRYEDTQYF. The CDR3 region has the DNA TGCAGTGCTAGAGATGTTAGCAGATACGAGGATACGCAGTATTTT. The chain is built from TRBV20-1 and TRBJ2-3, with no clear D. This CDR3 spans 15 amino acids. Germline V gene data show CDR1 as DFQATT and CDR2 as SNEGSKA (reference sequence). V was pared by 0 bases and J by 6 bases, with 16 bases between.

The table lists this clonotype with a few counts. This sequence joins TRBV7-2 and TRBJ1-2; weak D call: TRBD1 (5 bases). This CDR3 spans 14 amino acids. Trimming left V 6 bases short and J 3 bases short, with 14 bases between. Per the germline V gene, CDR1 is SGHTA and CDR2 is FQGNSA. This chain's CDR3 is CASSLTGADYGYTF. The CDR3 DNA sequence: TGTGCCAGCAGTCTCACCGGGGCCGACTATGGCTACACCTTC.